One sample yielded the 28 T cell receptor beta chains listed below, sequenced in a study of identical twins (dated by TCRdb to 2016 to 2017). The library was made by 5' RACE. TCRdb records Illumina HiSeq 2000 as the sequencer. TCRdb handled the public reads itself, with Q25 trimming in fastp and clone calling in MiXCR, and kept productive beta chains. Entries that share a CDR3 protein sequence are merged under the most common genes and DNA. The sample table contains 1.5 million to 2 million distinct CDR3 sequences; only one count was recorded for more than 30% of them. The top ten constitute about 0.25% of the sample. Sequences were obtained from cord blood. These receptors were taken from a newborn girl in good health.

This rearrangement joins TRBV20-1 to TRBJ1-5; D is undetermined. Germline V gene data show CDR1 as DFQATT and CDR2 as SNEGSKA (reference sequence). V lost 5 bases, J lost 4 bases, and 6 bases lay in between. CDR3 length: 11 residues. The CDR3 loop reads CSARLNQPQHF. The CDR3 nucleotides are TGCAGTGCTCGATTAAATCAGCCCCAGCATTTT.

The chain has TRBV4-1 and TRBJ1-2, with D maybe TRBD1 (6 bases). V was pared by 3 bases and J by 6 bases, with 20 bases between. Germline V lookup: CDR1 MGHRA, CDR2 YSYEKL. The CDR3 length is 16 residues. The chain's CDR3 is CASSQTGTRGEDGYTF. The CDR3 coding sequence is TGCGCCAGCAGCCAGACCGGGACAAGGGGCGAGGATGGCTACACCTTC.

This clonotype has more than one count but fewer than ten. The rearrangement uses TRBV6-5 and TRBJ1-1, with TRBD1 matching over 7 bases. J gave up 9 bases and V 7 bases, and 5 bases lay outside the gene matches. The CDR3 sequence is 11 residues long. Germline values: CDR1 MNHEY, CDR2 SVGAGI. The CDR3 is CASIATGKAFF. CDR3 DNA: TGTGCCAGCATCGCGACAGGGAAAGCTTTCTTT.

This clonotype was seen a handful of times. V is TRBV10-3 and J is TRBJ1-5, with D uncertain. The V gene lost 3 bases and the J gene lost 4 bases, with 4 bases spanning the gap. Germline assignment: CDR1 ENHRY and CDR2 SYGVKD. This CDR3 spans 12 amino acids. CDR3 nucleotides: TGTGCCATCAGTGAAAATAATCAGCCCCAGCATTTT. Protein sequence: CAISENNQPQHF.

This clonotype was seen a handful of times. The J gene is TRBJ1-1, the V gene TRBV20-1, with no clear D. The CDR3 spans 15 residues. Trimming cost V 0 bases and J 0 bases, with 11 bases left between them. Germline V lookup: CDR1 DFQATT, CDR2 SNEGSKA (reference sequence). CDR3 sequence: CSARDREGLNTEAFF. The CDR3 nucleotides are TGCAGTGCTAGAGATCGAGAGGGATTGAACACTGAAGCTTTCTTT.

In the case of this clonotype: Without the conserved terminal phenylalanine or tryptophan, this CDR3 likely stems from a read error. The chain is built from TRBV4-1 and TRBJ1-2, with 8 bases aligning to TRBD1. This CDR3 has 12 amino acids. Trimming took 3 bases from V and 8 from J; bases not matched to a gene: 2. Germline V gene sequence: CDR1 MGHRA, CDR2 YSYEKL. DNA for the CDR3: TGCGCCAGCAGCCATGGGACAGGAGGCTACACCTTA. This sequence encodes CASSHGTGGYTL.

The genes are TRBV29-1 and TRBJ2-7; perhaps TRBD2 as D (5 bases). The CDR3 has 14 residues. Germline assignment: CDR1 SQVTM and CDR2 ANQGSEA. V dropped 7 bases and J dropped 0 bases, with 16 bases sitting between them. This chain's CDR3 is CSAQTPEGSYEQYF. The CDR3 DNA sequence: TGCAGCGCCCAAACACCTGAGGGCTCCTACGAGCAGTACTTC.

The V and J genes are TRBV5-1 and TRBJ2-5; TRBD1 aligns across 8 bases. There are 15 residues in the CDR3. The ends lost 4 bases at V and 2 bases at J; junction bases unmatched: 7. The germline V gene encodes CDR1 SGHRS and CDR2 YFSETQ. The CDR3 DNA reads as TGCGCCAGCAGCACAAGGACAGGGCGGCAAGAGACCCAGTACTTC. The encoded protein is CASSTRTGRQETQYF. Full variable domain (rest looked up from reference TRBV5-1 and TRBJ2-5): KAGVTQTPRYLIKTRGQQVTLSCSPISGHRSVSWYQQTPGQGLQFLFEYFSETQRNKGNFPGRFSGRQFSNSRSEMNVSTLELGDSALYLCASSTRTGRQETQYFGPGTRLLVL.

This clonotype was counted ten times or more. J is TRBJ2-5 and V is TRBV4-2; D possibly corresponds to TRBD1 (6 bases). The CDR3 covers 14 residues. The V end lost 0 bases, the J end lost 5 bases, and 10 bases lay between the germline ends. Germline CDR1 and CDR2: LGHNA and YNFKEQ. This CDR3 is CASSQDLRGETQYF. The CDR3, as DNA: TGTGCCAGCAGCCAAGATTTGAGGGGGGAGACCCAGTACTTC.

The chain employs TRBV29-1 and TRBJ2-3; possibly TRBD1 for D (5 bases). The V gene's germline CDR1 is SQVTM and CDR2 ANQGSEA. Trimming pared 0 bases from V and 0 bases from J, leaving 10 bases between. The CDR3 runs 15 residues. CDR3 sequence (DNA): TGCAGCGTTGAAGAACAGGTTTCTAGCACAGATACGCAGTATTTT. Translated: CSVEEQVSSTDTQYF.

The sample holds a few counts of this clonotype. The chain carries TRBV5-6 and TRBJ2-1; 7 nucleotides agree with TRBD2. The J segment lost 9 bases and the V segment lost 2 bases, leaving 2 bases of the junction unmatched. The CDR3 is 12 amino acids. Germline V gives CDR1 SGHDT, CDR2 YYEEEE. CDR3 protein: CASSFPSGEQFF. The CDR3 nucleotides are TGTGCCAGCAGCTTTCCTAGCGGTGAGCAGTTCTTC.

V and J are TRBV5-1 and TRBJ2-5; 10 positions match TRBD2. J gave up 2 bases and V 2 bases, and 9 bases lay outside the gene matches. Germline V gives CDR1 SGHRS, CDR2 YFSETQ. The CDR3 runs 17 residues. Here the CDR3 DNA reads TGCGCCAGCAGCTTTCGAGCGGGAGGGCCGAGGCAAGAGACCCAGTACTTC. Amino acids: CASSFRAGGPRQETQYF.

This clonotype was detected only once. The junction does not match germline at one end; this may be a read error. The CDR3 sequence: CASSEAGTAKNIRYF. The CDR3 nucleotides read TGTGCCAGCAGTGAAGCCGGAACAGCCAAAAACATTCGGTACTTC. The chain has TRBV25-1 and TRBJ2-4; D gene uncertain. In germline, CDR1 is MGHDK, CDR2 SYGVNS. CDR3 size: 15 residues.

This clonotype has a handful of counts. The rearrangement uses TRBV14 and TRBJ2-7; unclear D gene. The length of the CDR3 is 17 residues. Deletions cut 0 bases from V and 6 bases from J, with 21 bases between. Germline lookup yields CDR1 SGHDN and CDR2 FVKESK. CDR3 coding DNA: TGTGCCAGCAGCCAAGAGGGTCTCTTTGTGGGTTGGTGCGAGCAGTACTTC. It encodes CASSQEGLFVGWCEQYF.

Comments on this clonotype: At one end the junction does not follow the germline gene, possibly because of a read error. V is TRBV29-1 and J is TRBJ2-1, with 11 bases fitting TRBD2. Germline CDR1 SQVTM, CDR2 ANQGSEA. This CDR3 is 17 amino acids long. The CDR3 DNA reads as TGCAGCGTTATGGCTAGCGGGGGGTCGAGCTCCCACAATGAGCAGTTCTTC. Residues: CSVMASGGSSSHNEQFF.

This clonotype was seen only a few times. DNA for the CDR3: TGTGCCAGCAGTAGACCGGGACGGCGAAGCTACGAGCAGTACTTC. Translating gives CASSRPGRRSYEQYF. The V call is TRBV12-3 or TRBV12-4, the J call TRBJ2-7; D could derive from TRBD1 or TRBD2 (5 bases each). The CDR3 runs 15 residues. The V end was cut by 5 bases, the J end by 3 bases, with 17 bases between.

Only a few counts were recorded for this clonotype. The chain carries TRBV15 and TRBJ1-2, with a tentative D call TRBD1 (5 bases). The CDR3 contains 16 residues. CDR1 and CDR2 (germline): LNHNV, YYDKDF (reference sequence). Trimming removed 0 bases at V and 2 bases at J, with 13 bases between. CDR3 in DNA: TGTGCCACCAGCAGAGATCCAGGGTTTGGGAACTATGGCTACACCTTC. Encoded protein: CATSRDPGFGNYGYTF.

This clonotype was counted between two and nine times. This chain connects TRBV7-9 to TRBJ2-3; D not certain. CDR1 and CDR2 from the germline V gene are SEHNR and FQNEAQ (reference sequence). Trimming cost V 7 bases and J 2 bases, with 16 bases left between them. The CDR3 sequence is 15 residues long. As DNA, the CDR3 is TGTGCCAGCACCCACCCGGTGACCCTCACAGATACGCAGTATTTT. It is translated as CASTHPVTLTDTQYF.

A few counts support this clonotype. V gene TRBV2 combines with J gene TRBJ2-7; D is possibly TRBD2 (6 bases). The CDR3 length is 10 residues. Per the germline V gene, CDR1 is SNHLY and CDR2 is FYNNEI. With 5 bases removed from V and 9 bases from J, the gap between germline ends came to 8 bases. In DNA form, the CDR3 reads TGTGCCAGCAGTCGGGGGTCGCAGTACTTC. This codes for CASSRGSQYF.

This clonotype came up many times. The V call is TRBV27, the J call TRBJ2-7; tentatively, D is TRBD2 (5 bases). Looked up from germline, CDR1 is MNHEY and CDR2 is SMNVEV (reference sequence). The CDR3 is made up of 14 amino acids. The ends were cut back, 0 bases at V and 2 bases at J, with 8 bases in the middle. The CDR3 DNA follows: TGTGCCAGCAGTTTATCGGGAGAGCCCTACGAGCAGTACTTC. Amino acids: CASSLSGEPYEQYF.

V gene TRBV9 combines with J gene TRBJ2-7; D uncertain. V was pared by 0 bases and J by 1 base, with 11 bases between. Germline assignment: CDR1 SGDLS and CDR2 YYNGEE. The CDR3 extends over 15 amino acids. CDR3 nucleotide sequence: TGTGCCAGCAGCGTAGAGGGCGCGACTTCCTACGAGCAGTACTTC. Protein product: CASSVEGATSYEQYF.

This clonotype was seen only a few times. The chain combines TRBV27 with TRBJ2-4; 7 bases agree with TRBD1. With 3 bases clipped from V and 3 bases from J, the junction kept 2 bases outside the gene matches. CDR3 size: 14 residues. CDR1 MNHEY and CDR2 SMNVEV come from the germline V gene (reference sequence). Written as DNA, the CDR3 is TGTGCCAGCAGTTTCCGGGACAGCAAAAACATTCAGTACTTC. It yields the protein CASSFRDSKNIQYF.

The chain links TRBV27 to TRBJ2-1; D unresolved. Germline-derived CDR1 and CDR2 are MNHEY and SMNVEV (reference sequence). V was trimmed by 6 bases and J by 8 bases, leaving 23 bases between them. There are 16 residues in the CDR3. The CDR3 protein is CASSSLRLGRSYEQFF. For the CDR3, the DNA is TGTGCCAGCAGCTCTCTTCGACTTGGAAGGAGTTATGAGCAGTTCTTC.

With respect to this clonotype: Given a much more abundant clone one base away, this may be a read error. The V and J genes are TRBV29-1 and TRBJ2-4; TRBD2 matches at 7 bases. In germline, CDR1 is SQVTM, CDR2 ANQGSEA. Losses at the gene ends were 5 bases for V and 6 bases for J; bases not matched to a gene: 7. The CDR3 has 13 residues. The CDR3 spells CSVNPGEGNIQYF. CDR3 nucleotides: TGCAGCGTTAATCCGGGGGAGGGAAACATTCAGTACTTC.

The CDR3 nucleotides are TGTGCCAGCAGTTTACGGGGGGCATTCCACAGCTCCTACGAGCAGTACTTC. It yields the protein CASSLRGAFHSSYEQYF. The chain uses TRBV27 and TRBJ2-7, with D perhaps TRBD2 (7 bases). The V and J ends lost 2 bases and 0 bases respectively, with 17 bases between them. Germline CDR1 and CDR2: MNHEY and SMNVEV (reference sequence). This CDR3 comprises 17 residues.

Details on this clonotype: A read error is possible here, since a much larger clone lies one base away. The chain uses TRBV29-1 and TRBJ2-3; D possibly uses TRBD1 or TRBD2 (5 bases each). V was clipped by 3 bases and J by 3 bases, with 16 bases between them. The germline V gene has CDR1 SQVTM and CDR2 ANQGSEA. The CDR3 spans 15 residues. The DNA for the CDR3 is TGCAGCGTTGACGGACACGGGGATGCGACAGATACGCAGTATTTT. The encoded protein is CSVDGHGDATDTQYF.

The CDR3 loop reads CSATPRYEQYF. CDR3 coding DNA: TGCAGTGCTACCCCCCGGTACGAGCAGTACTTC. The chain couples TRBV20-1 to TRBJ2-7, with unresolved D. Trimming pared 4 bases from V and 4 bases from J, leaving 8 bases between. CDR3 length equals 11 residues. Germline V gene lookup returns CDR1 DFQATT and CDR2 SNEGSKA (reference sequence).

The CDR3 DNA is TGTGCCAGCAGTTTTGACAGGCTTCACTACAATGAGCAGTTCTTC. Translation gives CASSFDRLHYNEQFF. This chain connects TRBV27 to TRBJ2-1, with D maybe TRBD1 (6 bases). The CDR3 contains 15 residues. Germline V lookup: CDR1 MNHEY, CDR2 SMNVEV (reference sequence). Trimming stripped 3 bases from V and 3 bases from J, with 12 bases between.